This T cell receptor beta chain was found in a study of control samples from healthy donors and cancer patients. Trimming left V 6 bases short and J 7 bases short, with 12 bases between. The CDR3 is made up of 12 amino acids. Germline loops: CDR1 MNHEY, CDR2 SVGAGI. The method was immunoSEQ multiplex PCR; TCRdb's version includes in-frame clones alone and lacks a portion of them. The table includes tens of thousands of clones, around 84% detected once. The clonotype was recovered from a man in his 60s with colorectal cancer. Material: PBMCs. The J gene is TRBJ1-2, the V gene TRBV6-5; TRBD1 might be the D (6 bases). The CDR3 bases are TGTGCCAGCAGAAACACAGGGTTTGGCTACACCTTC. Its translation is CASRNTGFGYTF.